The entry below gives a single TCR beta chain sequence along with its context. Its specificity is not known. J gave up 4 bases and V 6 bases, and 3 bases lay outside the gene matches. The germline V gene has CDR1 MNHEY and CDR2 SVGAGI. The CDR3 extends over 13 amino acids. This specimen belongs to a study of cytomegalovirus exposure and HLA in healthy donors. Study results and caveats: Earlier findings revealed that most TCR beta V segments proved productive either about 90% or about 30% of the time.

The study ran its PCR with 60 Vbeta and 13 Jbeta primers. TCRdb keeps only in-frame clones here, not all; method: immunoSEQ multiplex PCR. In the table there are around 160,000 clones, 75% of which are singletons. Sequencing used PBMCs. The chain links TRBV6-5 to TRBJ1-5, with TRBD1 matching over 7 bases. The sequence derives from a middle-aged woman in good health and CMV-seropositive. The CDR3 here is CASSLTGNQPQHF. CDR3 in DNA: TGTGCCAGCAGCCTGACAGGGAATCAGCCCCAGCATTTT.